This T cell receptor (beta chain) stems from a study of cytomegalovirus exposure and HLA in healthy donors. The overall study: Across a few hundred genotyped donors, approximately 80% landed in the Caucasian-associated ancestry cluster.

Donors likely had unrecorded immune exposures despite being nominally healthy when sampled. This clone was seen once. As yet, its antigen is unknown. Amplification used 60 Vbeta primers and 13 Jbeta primers. TCRdb keeps only in-frame clones here, not all; method: immunoSEQ multiplex PCR. The sample shows fewer than 200,000 clones, roughly 78% of them seen only once. The CDR3 spans 12 residues. The germline V gene encodes CDR1 MNHEY and CDR2 SVGAGI. Unmatched junction bases numbered 4, after V lost 6 bases and J lost 8 bases. Broader study findings: The study put 150 to 200 TCR beta chains on its list as cytomegalovirus-associated.

Material: PBMCs. The chain carries TRBV6-5 and TRBJ1-2, with 9 bases matching TRBD1. This TCR was sampled from a woman between 40 and 50 years old in good health and CMV-seronegative. The CDR3 here is CASRGTGSGYTF. The CDR3 bases are TGTGCCAGCAGGGGGACAGGGAGCGGCTACACCTTC.